A selection of T cell receptor beta chains follows, all from one sample in a study of tumor-infiltrating lymphocytes in primary liver carcinoma. TCRdb analysed the multiplex PCR reads with MiXCR anew, one entry per CDR3 protein. Of 320,000 or so distinct CDR3 sequences detected, about 62% appear once; the ten largest clones hold approximately 9.4%. What was sequenced was peripheral blood. These receptors all stem from a man aged 35 to 55 with primary liver carcinoma and hepatitis B virus infection. The CDR3 runs from the conserved cysteine through the conserved F or W. Each record gives: V gene, D gene, J gene, clone size, CDR3 protein, CDR3 DNA. D genes are given only for firm matches. The listing skips clone size in some rows; elsewhere it reads once, few, many or a size class.

V gene: TRBV30
D gene: -
J gene: TRBJ2-3
clone size: -
CDR3 protein: CAWSEGRAHTQYF
CDR3 DNA: TGTGCCTGGAGTGAGGGACGGGCGCATACGCAGTATTTT

V gene: TRBV5-1
D gene: -
J gene: TRBJ1-1
clone size: few
CDR3 protein: CASSLTGINTEAFF
CDR3 DNA: TGCGCCAGCAGCTTGACGGGAATTAACACTGAAGCTTTCTTT

V gene: TRBV5-1
D gene: -
J gene: TRBJ2-3
clone size: many
CDR3 protein: CASSLSRGPTDTQYF
CDR3 DNA: TGCGCCAGCAGCTTGAGTCGCGGACCCACAGATACGCAGTATTTT

V gene: TRBV12-3/TRBV12-4
D gene: TRBD2
J gene: TRBJ2-6
clone size: many
CDR3 protein: CASSSGLATGANVLTF
CDR3 DNA: TGTGCCAGCAGTTCGGGACTAGCGACTGGGGCCAACGTCCTGACTTTC

V gene: TRBV29-1
D gene: -
J gene: TRBJ2-7
clone size: many
CDR3 protein: CSVEDDRQHYEQYF
CDR3 DNA: TGCAGCGTTGAAGATGACAGGCAGCATTACGAGCAGTACTTC

V gene: TRBV10-3
D gene: TRBD2
J gene: TRBJ2-7
clone size: many
CDR3 protein: CAIRQDKAGESYEQYF
CDR3 DNA: TGTGCCATCAGACAAGACAAAGCGGGAGAGTCCTACGAGCAGTACTTC

V gene: TRBV28
D gene: -
J gene: TRBJ1-6
clone size: few
CDR3 protein: CASSAGTPNNSPLHF
CDR3 DNA: TGTGCCAGCAGTGCCGGGACGCCGAATAATTCACCCCTCCACTTT

V gene: TRBV4-1
D gene: TRBD1
J gene: TRBJ2-1
clone size: -
CDR3 protein: CASSHRDRQYYNEQFF
CDR3 DNA: TGCGCCAGCAGCCATCGGGACAGGCAATACTACAATGAGCAGTTCTTC

V gene: TRBV4-1
D gene: -
J gene: TRBJ2-6
clone size: -
CDR3 protein: CANSQERRNPGANVLTF
CDR3 DNA: TGCGCCAACAGCCAAGAGAGGCGCAACCCTGGGGCCAACGTCCTGACTTTC

V gene: TRBV28
D gene: -
J gene: TRBJ2-5
clone size: -
CDR3 protein: CVSSSGHNQETQYF
CDR3 DNA: TGTGTCAGCAGTTCAGGACATAACCAAGAGACCCAGTACTTC

V gene: TRBV6-2/TRBV6-3
D gene: -
J gene: TRBJ2-1
clone size: many
CDR3 protein: CASSNGRRSYNEQFF
CDR3 DNA: TGTGCCAGCAGTAACGGGCGCCGGTCCTACAATGAGCAGTTCTTC

V gene: TRBV12-3/TRBV12-4
D gene: -
J gene: TRBJ2-3
clone size: -
CDR3 protein: CASSAWRGGSTDTQYF
CDR3 DNA: TGTGCCAGCAGTGCTTGGAGAGGGGGAAGCACAGATACGCAGTATTTT

V gene: TRBV28
D gene: -
J gene: TRBJ2-7
clone size: -
CDR3 protein: CPSRRILSYEQYF
CDR3 DNA: TGTCCCAGCAGACGGATCTTATCCTACGAGCAGTACTTC

V gene: TRBV6-4
D gene: -
J gene: TRBJ2-3
clone size: few
CDR3 protein: CASSDTRTTTDTQYF
CDR3 DNA: TGTGCCAGCAGTGACACACGGACCACCACAGATACGCAGTATTTT

V gene: TRBV6-1
D gene: TRBD1
J gene: TRBJ2-7
clone size: many
CDR3 protein: CASTYGQGVGEQYF
CDR3 DNA: TGTGCCAGCACATACGGACAGGGGGTAGGTGAGCAGTACTTC

V gene: TRBV4-2
D gene: -
J gene: TRBJ2-7
clone size: -
CDR3 protein: CASSQAREIYEQYF
CDR3 DNA: TGTGCCAGCAGCCAAGCCCGTGAGATCTACGAGCAGTACTTC

V gene: TRBV6-6
D gene: TRBD2
J gene: TRBJ2-1
clone size: -
CDR3 protein: CARREMTSGNNEQFF
CDR3 DNA: TGTGCCAGAAGGGAGATGACTAGCGGAAACAATGAGCAGTTCTTC

V gene: TRBV28
D gene: -
J gene: TRBJ1-2
clone size: -
CDR3 protein: CASSEQGYGYTF
CDR3 DNA: TGTGCCAGCAGCGAACAGGGCTATGGCTACACCTTC

V gene: TRBV6-6
D gene: TRBD1
J gene: TRBJ1-1
clone size: -
CDR3 protein: CASSGTGVRIEALF
CDR3 DNA: TGTGCCAGCAGTGGGACAGGGGTAAGGATTGAAGCTCTCTTT

V gene: TRBV5-1
D gene: -
J gene: TRBJ1-1
clone size: -
CDR3 protein: CASNPGGGNEAFF
CDR3 DNA: TGCGCCAGCAACCCCGGGGGGGGAAATGAAGCTTTCTTT

V gene: TRBV11-2
D gene: TRBD2
J gene: TRBJ2-3
clone size: many
CDR3 protein: CASSSGGGAPYADTQYF
CDR3 DNA: TGTGCCAGCAGCTCCGGGGGGGGAGCCCCCTACGCAGATACGCAGTATTTT

V gene: TRBV6-1
D gene: -
J gene: TRBJ2-5
clone size: -
CDR3 protein: CASSDSGTKETQYF
CDR3 DNA: TGTGCCAGCAGTGACTCCGGGACAAAAGAGACCCAGTACTTC

V gene: TRBV5-4
D gene: -
J gene: TRBJ2-7
clone size: -
CDR3 protein: CASSFFRSPYEQYF
CDR3 DNA: TGTGCCAGCAGCTTCTTCCGGAGCCCCTACGAGCAGTACTTC

V gene: TRBV28
D gene: TRBD1
J gene: TRBJ1-5
clone size: few
CDR3 protein: CASRFDRANQPQHF
CDR3 DNA: TGTGCCAGCAGATTCGACAGGGCCAATCAGCCCCAGCATTTT

V gene: TRBV6-5
D gene: -
J gene: TRBJ2-1
clone size: many
CDR3 protein: CASSLSGFNEQFF
CDR3 DNA: TGTGCCAGCAGTTTGTCGGGGTTCAATGAGCAGTTCTTC

V gene: TRBV30
D gene: TRBD2
J gene: TRBJ2-3
clone size: -
CDR3 protein: CACSLAGADTQYF
CDR3 DNA: TGTGCCTGCTCACTAGCGGGAGCAGATACGCAGTATTTT

V gene: TRBV5-1
D gene: -
J gene: TRBJ2-3
clone size: -
CDR3 protein: CASSLGLREATDTQYF
CDR3 DNA: TGCGCCAGCAGCTTAGGTCTCCGGGAAGCGACAGATACGCAGTATTTT

V gene: TRBV6-2/TRBV6-3
D gene: -
J gene: TRBJ2-7
clone size: -
CDR3 protein: CASSPLGLSYEQYF
CDR3 DNA: TGTGCCAGCAGCCCCTTGGGCCTCTCCTACGAGCAGTACTTC

V gene: TRBV6-2/TRBV6-3
D gene: -
J gene: TRBJ2-7
clone size: many
CDR3 protein: CASSYPGPTGEQYF
CDR3 DNA: TGTGCCAGCAGTTACCCGGGACCCACTGGCGAGCAGTACTTC

V gene: TRBV5-4
D gene: TRBD2
J gene: TRBJ2-7
clone size: -
CDR3 protein: CASSSTSGSLKYF
CDR3 DNA: TGTGCCAGCAGCAGTACTAGCGGGAGCCTAAAGTACTTC

V gene: TRBV7-6
D gene: -
J gene: TRBJ2-3
clone size: once
CDR3 protein: CASSLAHREGPDTQYF
CDR3 DNA: TGTGCCAGCAGCTTAGCGCACCGGGAAGGTCCAGATACGCAGTATTTT

V gene: TRBV6-2/TRBV6-3
D gene: -
J gene: TRBJ1-4
clone size: many
CDR3 protein: CASSRHPNEKLFF
CDR3 DNA: TGTGCCAGCAGTCGACACCCTAATGAAAAACTGTTTTTT

V gene: TRBV5-1
D gene: TRBD1
J gene: TRBJ2-1
clone size: -
CDR3 protein: CASSFSGGMGFF
CDR3 DNA: TGCGCCAGCAGCTTTTCAGGGGGCATGGGGTTCTTC

V gene: TRBV29-1
D gene: -
J gene: TRBJ2-7
clone size: -
CDR3 protein: CSVRTVRNSYERYF
CDR3 DNA: TGCAGCGTACGTACGGTACGGAACTCCTACGAGCGGTACTTC

V gene: TRBV12-3/TRBV12-4
D gene: TRBD2
J gene: TRBJ2-5
clone size: -
CDR3 protein: CASTFNLRGGRETLYF
CDR3 DNA: TGTGCCAGCACCTTCAATCTGCGGGGAGGGCGAGAGACCCTGTACTTC

V gene: TRBV11-1
D gene: -
J gene: TRBJ2-2
clone size: few
CDR3 protein: CASSYTEPFSGELFF
CDR3 DNA: TGTGCCAGCAGCTATACAGAACCTTTCTCCGGGGAGCTGTTTTTT

V gene: TRBV7-9
D gene: -
J gene: TRBJ2-7
clone size: few
CDR3 protein: CASSLDSEQYF
CDR3 DNA: TGTGCCAGCAGCCTAGACAGCGAGCAGTACTTC

V gene: TRBV11-3
D gene: TRBD1
J gene: TRBJ2-2
clone size: -
CDR3 protein: CASSLSFYLAGGTGELFF
CDR3 DNA: TGTGCCAGCAGCTTAAGTTTTTATCTGGCAGGGGGCACCGGGGAGCTGTTTTTT

V gene: TRBV10-2
D gene: TRBD1
J gene: TRBJ1-2
clone size: -
CDR3 protein: CTSNLGQGASYTF
CDR3 DNA: TGCACCAGCAATCTGGGACAGGGTGCGAGCTACACCTTC

V gene: TRBV7-9
D gene: -
J gene: TRBJ2-5
clone size: once
CDR3 protein: CASSPREGLQETQYF
CDR3 DNA: TGTGCCAGCAGCCCTAGAGAGGGTTTACAAGAGACCCAGTACTTC

V gene: TRBV29-1
D gene: -
J gene: TRBJ1-5
clone size: once
CDR3 protein: CSVISHSNQPQHF
CDR3 DNA: TGTAGCGTTATTAGTCATAGTAATCAGCCCCAGCATTTT

V gene: TRBV6-2/TRBV6-3
D gene: TRBD1
J gene: TRBJ2-7
clone size: -
CDR3 protein: CASSSPGTDGYEQYF
CDR3 DNA: TGTGCCAGCAGTTCCCCCGGGACAGACGGGTACGAGCAGTACTTC

V gene: TRBV11-2
D gene: -
J gene: TRBJ2-3
clone size: -
CDR3 protein: CVSTSADTQNF
CDR3 DNA: TGTGTCAGCACCTCGGCAGATACGCAGAATTTT

V gene: TRBV30
D gene: -
J gene: TRBJ2-1
clone size: -
CDR3 protein: CAWNGGTGDNEQFF
CDR3 DNA: TGTGCCTGGAACGGGGGGACAGGTGACAATGAGCAGTTCTTC

V gene: TRBV4-2
D gene: TRBD2
J gene: TRBJ2-1
clone size: -
CDR3 protein: CVSSQRLAMPYNVQFF
CDR3 DNA: TGTGTCAGCAGCCAACGACTAGCGATGCCCTACAATGTGCAGTTCTTC

V gene: TRBV5-4
D gene: TRBD1
J gene: TRBJ2-6
clone size: -
CDR3 protein: CAGTEGQVLRGANVLTF
CDR3 DNA: TGTGCCGGCACCGAAGGACAGGTTTTGAGGGGGGCCAACGTCCTGACTTTC

V gene: TRBV5-4
D gene: -
J gene: TRBJ2-3
clone size: many
CDR3 protein: CASSSDSTDTQYF
CDR3 DNA: TGTGCCAGCAGCTCGGACTCCACAGATACGCAGTATTTT

V gene: TRBV6-2/TRBV6-3
D gene: -
J gene: TRBJ1-5
clone size: -
CDR3 protein: CTSCYSGAGSNQPQHF
CDR3 DNA: TGTACCAGCTGTTACTCGGGGGCAGGTAGCAATCAGCCCCAGCATTTT

V gene: TRBV5-1
D gene: -
J gene: TRBJ2-5
clone size: -
CDR3 protein: CASSRDNYQETQYF
CDR3 DNA: TGCGCCAGCAGCAGGGACAACTATCAAGAGACCCAGTACTTC

V gene: TRBV12-3/TRBV12-4
D gene: -
J gene: TRBJ1-2
clone size: many
CDR3 protein: CASSTQRTANYGYTF
CDR3 DNA: TGTGCCAGCAGTACTCAGAGGACCGCCAACTATGGCTACACCTTC

V gene: TRBV5-4
D gene: TRBD2
J gene: TRBJ2-3
clone size: -
CDR3 protein: CASSLLLAGLDTQYF
CDR3 DNA: TGTGCCAGCAGCTTGCTACTAGCGGGACTTGATACGCAGTATTTT

V gene: TRBV11-2
D gene: -
J gene: TRBJ2-7
clone size: many
CDR3 protein: CASSPGTDYEQYF
CDR3 DNA: TGTGCCAGCAGCCCCGGAACGGACTACGAGCAGTACTTC

V gene: TRBV5-8
D gene: TRBD1
J gene: TRBJ1-1
clone size: -
CDR3 protein: CASSQRTGNTEAFF
CDR3 DNA: TGTGCCAGCAGCCAGAGGACAGGGAACACTGAAGCTTTCTTT

V gene: TRBV5-4
D gene: -
J gene: TRBJ2-4
clone size: -
CDR3 protein: CASSSSFPGRTENIQYF
CDR3 DNA: TGTGCCAGCAGCTCTTCCTTCCCCGGTCGGACCGAAAACATTCAGTACTTC

V gene: TRBV5-1
D gene: -
J gene: TRBJ2-3
clone size: -
CDR3 protein: CASSADGGGAPDTQYF
CDR3 DNA: TGCGCCAGCAGCGCAGACGGAGGGGGCGCCCCAGATACGCAGTATTTT